The present TCR beta chain was sequenced within a study of blood T cell repertoires in COVID-19. The V gene's germline CDR1 is SGHVS and CDR2 FNYEAQ. The ends lost 2 bases at V and 9 bases at J; junction bases unmatched: 6. This CDR3 spans 15 amino acids. Here immunoSEQ multiplex PCR was the method, and the copy in TCRdb shows in-frame clones only, minus some. The sample has tens of thousands of clones, about 80% seen once. The sample was peripheral blood. J is TRBJ2-1 and V is TRBV7-6; 11 bases fit TRBD2. This receptor was taken from a woman in her sixties with acute or convalescent COVID-19. The DNA for the CDR3 is TGTGCCAGCAGCTTATCTAGCGGGGGGCCGTTTGAGCAGTTCTTC. It encodes CASSLSSGGPFEQFF.